The 11 T cell receptor beta chains presented below share a single source sample, sequenced in a study of shared clonotypes between healthy human individuals. Assay used: immunoSEQ multiplex PCR; TCRdb lists only in-frame clones, some missing. In the table there are millions of clones, 85% to 95% of which are singletons. The sample was naive CD4+ T cells sorted from blood. The sample's subset: CD45RA+ positively selected. The receptor set was obtained from a man aged 18 to 30 in good health.

The chain couples TRBV18 to TRBJ2-1; D not resolved. The CDR3 runs to 12 residues. V was cut by 2 bases and J by 9 bases, with 8 bases left in between. CDR1 and CDR2 (germline): KGHSH, LQKENI. The CDR3 is CASSPEWAEQFF. CDR3 DNA: TGTGCCAGCTCACCAGAGTGGGCTGAGCAGTTCTTC. The entire variable domain, with the rest obtained from reference TRBV18 and TRBJ2-1, is as follows: NAGVMQNPRHLVRRRGQEARLRCSPMKGHSHVYWYRQLPEEGLKFMVYLQKENIIDESGMPKERFSAEFPKEGPSILRIQQVVRGDSAAYFCASSPEWAEQFFGPGTRLTVL.

The chain links TRBV7-9 to TRBJ2-3; D remains ambiguous. Germline V gene sequence: CDR1 SEHNR, CDR2 FQNEAQ (reference sequence). The CDR3 is made up of 11 amino acids. Trimming removed 8 bases at V and 5 bases at J, with 8 bases between. The CDR3 is CASGTQDTQYF. In DNA, the CDR3 is TGTGCCAGCGGAACGCAAGATACGCAGTATTTT.

Of note for this clone: Other DNA sequences of this sample code for an identical CDR3. The V call is TRBV6-1, the J call TRBJ2-7, with a weak D call TRBD1 (6 bases). Germline lookup yields CDR1 MNHNS and CDR2 SASEGT. The CDR3 is 15 residues long. The V end was cut by 0 bases, the J end by 2 bases, with 11 bases between. The chain's CDR3 is CASSEAGTSPYEQYF. The CDR3 region has the DNA TGTGCCAGCAGTGAAGCAGGGACATCCCCCTACGAGCAGTACTTC.

The rearrangement joins TRBV30 to TRBJ2-3, with a tentative D call TRBD2 (6 bases). The V end lost 0 bases, the J end lost 7 bases, and 14 bases lay between the germline ends. The V gene's germline CDR1 is GTSNPN and CDR2 SVGIG (reference sequence). CDR3 length: 14 amino acids. The CDR3 sequence: CAWSVTGVPNTQYF. The DNA of the CDR3 is TGTGCCTGGAGTGTTACGGGAGTTCCTAATACGCAGTATTTT.

The gene calls are TRBV28 and TRBJ1-6; 7 bases map to TRBD1. There are 14 residues in the CDR3. With 6 bases clipped from V and 6 bases from J, the junction kept 5 bases outside the gene matches. Looked up from germline, CDR1 is MDHEN and CDR2 is SYDVKM. CDR3 DNA: TGTGCCAGCAGCATCGACAGGGTTAATTCACCCCTCCACTTT. The encoded protein is CASSIDRVNSPLHF.

This clone turned up a few times. This chain uses TRBV9 with TRBJ1-4; perhaps TRBD1 as D (6 bases). The CDR3 covers 14 residues. With 4 bases removed from V and 8 bases from J, the gap between germline ends came to 15 bases. CDR1 is SGDLS and CDR2 is YYNGEE in the germline V gene. The CDR3 DNA is TGTGCCAGCAGCCCCGGACAGAGTCACGAAAAACTGTTTTTT. This codes for CASSPGQSHEKLFF.

Turning to this clone: Other DNA sequences in this specimen translate into the identical CDR3. V gene TRBV5-1 combines with J gene TRBJ2-2; D unresolved. This CDR3 spans 14 amino acids. Germline CDR1 SGHRS, CDR2 YFSETQ. V shed 0 bases and J shed 3 bases, with 6 bases lying between them. This chain's CDR3 is CASSLDSYTGELFF. The CDR3 coding sequence is TGCGCCAGCAGCTTGGACAGCTACACCGGGGAGCTGTTTTTT.

This clone was recorded only once. The chain has TRBV5-8 and TRBJ2-1; D gene uncertain. The germline V gene has CDR1 SGHTS and CDR2 YDEGEE. V lost 0 bases, J lost 9 bases, and 13 bases lay in between. The CDR3 is made up of 14 amino acids. The CDR3 reads CASSLGRAYGEQFF. The CDR3 DNA reads TGTGCCAGCAGCTTGGGCCGGGCCTACGGTGAGCAGTTCTTC.

The chain has TRBV18 and TRBJ2-2; D is undetermined. CDR3 length: 13 amino acids. V was pared by 2 bases and J by 3 bases, with 4 bases between. Per the germline V gene, CDR1 is KGHSH and CDR2 is LQKENI. The CDR3, as DNA: TGTGCCAGCTCACCAATGGACACCGGGGAGCTGTTTTTT. It specifies CASSPMDTGELFF. Drawing the rest from reference TRBV18 and TRBJ2-2, the complete variable domain is NAGVMQNPRHLVRRRGQEARLRCSPMKGHSHVYWYRQLPEEGLKFMVYLQKENIIDESGMPKERFSAEFPKEGPSILRIQQVVRGDSAAYFCASSPMDTGELFFGEGSRLTVL.

V and J are TRBV15 and TRBJ1-2; D is undetermined. Trimming pared 1 base from V and 8 bases from J, leaving 8 bases between. The CDR3 is 12 amino acids. Looked up from germline, CDR1 is LNHNV and CDR2 is YYDKDF (reference sequence). In DNA form, the CDR3 reads TGTGCCACCAGCAGAGGGGAGGGCGGCTACACCTTC. As protein: CATSRGEGGYTF.

This clone has a single count. V is TRBV19 and J is TRBJ2-1, with 8 bases that match TRBD1. The CDR3 consists of 16 residues. CDR1 is LNHDA and CDR2 is SQIVND in the germline V gene (reference sequence). Germline trimming cut 4 bases from V and 0 bases from J; bases unmatched to any gene: 5. The DNA for the CDR3 is TGTGCCAGTAGTACCGACAGGGGCCCCTCCTACAATGAGCAGTTCTTC. It translates to CASSTDRGPSYNEQFF.